This T cell receptor beta chain was sequenced during a study of blood T cell repertoires in COVID-19. The wider study: T cells, B-cell-depleted T cells, or PBMCs provided the cDNA or gDNA that served as material.

Original processing notes: Counts of nucleated cells, estimated from reference gene primer amplification, were obtained. Sequencing was performed with immunoSEQ multiplex PCR; in TCRdb, only in-frame clones are kept and a portion is missing. Clone size and V and J calls were adopted from that table, with D and trimming inferred from the DNA. The data hold about 200,000 clones, with around four fifths observed a single time. V was pared by 4 bases and J by 5 bases, with 10 bases between. This CDR3 comprises 13 residues. From germline, CDR1 is SGHTA and CDR2 FQGNSA. The rearrangement links TRBV7-2 to TRBJ2-3; D ambiguous. This clonotype originated in a man between 35 and 55 years old with acute or convalescent COVID-19. The sequencing input was peripheral blood. The CDR3 reads CASSYPPGDTQYF. The CDR3 DNA is TGTGCCAGCAGCTATCCCCCCGGAGATACGCAGTATTTT.